One sample yielded the 17 T cell receptor beta chains listed below, sequenced in a study of T cell responses to AZD1222 COVID-19 vaccine. Profiled with immunoSEQ multiplex PCR; TCRdb holds only in-frame clones, not every one. This table holds roughly 150,000 clones, roughly nine tenths found once. The sequencing used peripheral blood, collected 28 days after the second AZD1222 dose. The receptors derive from an adult who received the AZD1222 COVID-19 vaccine.

The sample holds one count of this clone. This chain links TRBV7-2 with TRBJ2-1; 11 nucleotides line up with TRBD2. V shed 3 bases and J 8 bases; nucleotides not matched to a gene: 9. Germline V gives CDR1 SGHTA, CDR2 FQGNSA. The CDR3 has 16 amino acids. In DNA, the CDR3 is TGTGCCAGCAGCTTGAGATTAGCGGGGGGGGTAGATGAGCAGTTCTTC. It translates to CASSLRLAGGVDEQFF.

This clone showed up just once. The chain recombines TRBV30 with TRBJ1-2; the D is unclear. Between the trimmed V and J ends, which lost 3 bases and 6 bases, there was a span of 11 bases. The CDR3 has 12 amino acids. Germline V lookup: CDR1 GTSNPN, CDR2 SVGIG (reference sequence). The CDR3 loop is CAWRPLGHGYTF. The CDR3 nucleotides are TGTGCCTGGAGGCCCCTGGGCCATGGCTACACCTTC.

The V and J genes are TRBV11-1 and TRBJ2-7; D is ambiguous. The CDR3 extends over 14 amino acids. The V gene's germline CDR1 is SGHAT and CDR2 FQDESV (reference sequence). Trimming left V 3 bases short and J 7 bases short, with 16 bases between. The CDR3 loop reads CASSLSSLLVEQYF. DNA for the CDR3: TGTGCCAGCAGCTTGAGTAGCCTCCTGGTAGAGCAGTACTTC.

The rearrangement links TRBV29-1 to TRBJ1-3; D call uncertain. The germline V gene encodes CDR1 SQVTM and CDR2 ANQGSEA. The V and J ends lost 6 bases and 4 bases respectively, with 10 bases between them. This CDR3 contains 12 residues. CDR3 loop: CSVSLGGNTIYF. The CDR3 DNA reads as TGCAGCGTGTCTCTCGGCGGAAACACCATATATTTT.

The rearrangement uses TRBV24-1 and TRBJ2-1; 8 bases align to TRBD1. This CDR3 region has 15 residues. With 3 bases clipped from V and 6 bases from J, the junction kept 6 bases outside the gene matches. Germline V gene lookup returns CDR1 KGHDR and CDR2 SFDVKD. The CDR3 sequence is CATSDTGTGRNEQFF. In nucleotides, the CDR3 is TGTGCCACCAGTGATACTGGGACAGGCCGCAATGAGCAGTTCTTC.

The V call is TRBV2, the J call TRBJ2-3; 8 positions agree with TRBD2. The length of the CDR3 is 19 residues. The V gene's germline CDR1 is SNHLY and CDR2 FYNNEI. The V and J ends lost 6 bases and 0 bases, in that order; junction bases with no gene match: 17. CDR3: CASSGGAGGTIPSTDTQYF. The CDR3 DNA is TGTGCCAGCAGCGGCGGGGCGGGAGGAACCATACCTAGCACAGATACGCAGTATTTT.

The rearrangement uses TRBV7-9 and TRBJ1-2, with D tentatively TRBD1 (5 bases). Germline assignment: CDR1 SEHNR and CDR2 FQNEAQ (reference sequence). The CDR3 sequence is 11 residues long. V gave up 1 base and J gave up 10 bases, with 7 bases separating them. The CDR3 loop is CASSLGGDYTF. The CDR3 DNA reads as TGTGCCAGCAGCTTAGGGGGCGACTACACCTTC.

The genes are TRBV19 and TRBJ2-3; D remains unclear. This CDR3 has 14 residues. Trimming took 7 bases from V and 2 from J, leaving 13 bases between them. Germline loops: CDR1 LNHDA, CDR2 SQIVND (reference sequence). The CDR3 spells CASNPVGSTDTQYF. CDR3 coding DNA: TGTGCCAGTAACCCCGTGGGGTCCACAGATACGCAGTATTTT.

The chain recombines TRBV19 with TRBJ1-2; no firm D call. Germline V CDR1 and CDR2: LNHDA, SQIVND (reference sequence). Trimming stripped 0 bases from V and 4 bases from J, with 15 bases between. The CDR3 contains 16 residues. The chain's CDR3 is CASSIELGISGYGYTF. CDR3 sequence (DNA): TGTGCCAGTAGTATAGAGTTAGGGATTAGTGGCTATGGCTACACCTTC.

The chain links TRBV6-2 or TRBV6-3 to TRBJ1-5; D not resolved. V lost 5 bases and J 5 bases, leaving 10 bases between the germline ends. Germline V gene lookup returns CDR1 MNHEY and CDR2 SVGEGT. This CDR3 is 13 amino acids long. Here the CDR3 reads CASSRQVYQPQHF. The CDR3 bases are TGTGCCAGCAGTCGACAAGTCTATCAGCCCCAGCATTTT.

J is TRBJ1-4 and V is TRBV6-5; D might be TRBD1 (6 bases). The CDR3 loop spans 15 amino acids. V was cut by 7 bases and J by 3 bases, with 15 bases left in between. Germline V lookup: CDR1 MNHEY, CDR2 SVGAGI. The CDR3: CASTSGELANEKLFF. The CDR3 nucleotides are TGTGCCAGCACCTCAGGGGAGCTTGCTAATGAAAAACTGTTTTTT.

Only one count was recorded for this clone. The rearrangement links TRBV4-1 to TRBJ1-3, with D possibly being TRBD1 (6 bases). There are 15 residues in the CDR3. In germline, CDR1 is MGHRA, CDR2 YSYEKL. Trimming took 6 bases from V and 2 from J, leaving 14 bases between them. The CDR3: CASSLDRTAGNTIYF. The CDR3 DNA sequence: TGCGCCAGCAGTCTAGATAGGACAGCTGGAAACACCATATATTTT.

This rearrangement joins TRBV3-1 (or the pseudogene TRBV3-2) to TRBJ2-3, with 9 bases lining up with TRBD2. CDR3 size: 17 residues. V shed 1 base, J shed 4 bases, and the junction held 9 bases outside the gene matches. Germline V gene sequence: CDR1 LGHDT, CDR2 YNNKEL (reference sequence). The CDR3 loop is CASSQAGRGGGSDTQYF. Here the CDR3 DNA reads TGTGCCAGCAGCCAAGCGGGGCGGGGGGGCGGCTCAGATACGCAGTATTTT.

This chain uses TRBV7-8 with TRBJ1-1, with D possibly being TRBD1 (6 bases). Germline CDR1 reads SGHVS; CDR2 reads FQNEAQ. The CDR3 sequence is 15 residues long. Trimming left V 0 bases short and J 4 bases short, with 12 bases between. CDR3 residues: CASSLARGAGTEAFF. DNA of the CDR3: TGTGCCAGCAGCTTAGCGAGGGGGGCTGGCACTGAAGCTTTCTTT.

CDR3 nucleotide sequence: TGCGCCAGCAGCCAGAGTAGGGAGACAGGGGTCAATGAGCAGTTCTTC. It specifies CASSQSRETGVNEQFF. The chain joins TRBV5-1 to TRBJ2-1, with TRBD1 matching 8 bases. J gave up 6 bases and V 4 bases, and 12 bases lay outside the gene matches. The CDR3 consists of 16 residues. In germline, CDR1 is SGHRS, CDR2 YFSETQ. Drawing the rest from reference TRBV5-1 and TRBJ2-1, the complete variable domain is KAGVTQTPRYLIKTRGQQVTLSCSPISGHRSVSWYQQTPGQGLQFLFEYFSETQRNKGNFPGRFSGRQFSNSRSEMNVSTLELGDSALYLCASSQSRETGVNEQFFGPGTRLTVL.

This clone was seen once. This chain uses TRBV7-2 with TRBJ2-1; no clear D. Trimming took 1 base from V and 10 from J, leaving 14 bases between them. CDR1 is SGHTA and CDR2 is FQGNSA in the germline V gene. This CDR3 region has 14 residues. Here the CDR3 reads CASSLEGSRREQFF. CDR3 nucleotide sequence: TGTGCCAGCAGCTTAGAAGGCTCCCGACGCGAGCAGTTCTTC.

This clone was detected only once. The chain is built from TRBV5-1 and TRBJ2-6; TRBD1 might be the D (6 bases). Trimming cost V 3 bases and J 4 bases, with 17 bases left between them. Germline assignment: CDR1 SGHRS and CDR2 YFSETQ. CDR3 length equals 17 residues. CDR3 amino acids: CASSSDSRGTGANVLTF. For the CDR3, the DNA is TGCGCCAGCAGCTCGGACTCCAGGGGAACGGGGGCCAACGTCCTGACTTTC.